The rows below give T cell receptor beta chains drawn from one sample of a study of cytomegalovirus exposure and HLA in healthy donors. Libraries were prepared by immunoSEQ multiplex PCR; TCRdb keeps only in-frame clonotypes and omits some of them. The sample includes roughly 190,000 clones, roughly 80% of them seen just once. Sequencing input: PBMCs. These receptor sequences come from a woman between 45 and 60 years old in good health and CMV-seronegative. CDR3s include the opening cysteine and the closing phenylalanine or tryptophan. The D gene is left open where the match is weak. A row's size may be missing; if present it is once, few, many or a size class.

clone_size | j_call | d_call | v_call | cdr3_nt | cdr3_aa
NA | TRBJ1-2 | NA | TRBV5-1 | TGCGCCAGCAGCTTGGGGACAGTTCCTAACTATGGCTACACCTTC | CASSLGTVPNYGYTF
once | TRBJ1-5 | TRBD1 | TRBV6-4 | TGTGCCAGCAGGAGGGGACAGGGGGCACGCAATCAGCCCCAGCATTTT | CASRRGQGARNQPQHF
NA | TRBJ2-7 | NA | TRBV4-3 | TGCGCCAGCAGCCAAGAGGCGGACAGCCCCTACGAGCAGTACTTC | CASSQEADSPYEQYF
few | TRBJ1-5 | NA | TRBV2 | TGTGCCAGCAGGTTATTAGGCAATCAGCCCCAGCATTTT | CASRLLGNQPQHF
few | TRBJ1-2 | NA | TRBV4-3 | TGCGCCAGCAGCCAAGTTGTTCAGGGCGCCAACTATGGCTACACCTTC | CASSQVVQGANYGYTF
few | TRBJ2-1 | NA | TRBV5-1 | TGCGCCAGCAGCCGGGACTCCCCGGGCCACAATGAGCAGTTCTTC | CASSRDSPGHNEQFF
NA | TRBJ1-2 | NA | TRBV6-6 | TGTGCCAGCAGTGTCCCAGGACTGTTCCTCTATGGCTACACCTTC | CASSVPGLFLYGYTF
once | TRBJ2-7 | NA | TRBV28 | TGTGCCAGCAGTCCTCTGTCGGACAGCTCCATTTCCTACGAGCAGTACTTC | CASSPLSDSSISYEQYF
NA | TRBJ2-2 | TRBD1 | TRBV5-1 | TGCGCCAGCAGCCTGGGACAGGGTAGGAGGACCGGGGAGCTGTTTTTT | CASSLGQGRRTGELFF
NA | TRBJ1-5 | NA | TRBV7-8 | TGTGCCAGCAGCTTAGGCAGAACGTATAGCAATCAGCCCCAGCATTTT | CASSLGRTYSNQPQHF
NA | TRBJ2-1 | TRBD2 | TRBV4-2 | TGTGCCAGCAGCCAAGACACCCTAGCGGGAGGGAATGAGCAGTTCTTC | CASSQDTLAGGNEQFF
NA | TRBJ1-6 | NA | TRBV5-6 | TGTGCCAGCAGCTTTGGAGAAATACCCAATTCACCCCTCCACTTT | CASSFGEIPNSPLHF
NA | TRBJ1-5 | NA | TRBV6-1 | TGTGCCAGCAGTGAAGGAGGGGGGGGAAGCAATCAGCCCCAGCATTTT | CASSEGGGGSNQPQHF
once | TRBJ2-7 | TRBD2 | TRBV5-4 | TGTGCCAGCAGCTTGGCGGGAGGACCGGGGGAGCAGTACTTC | CASSLAGGPGEQYF
NA | TRBJ2-7 | NA | TRBV5-1 | TGCGCCAGCAGCTTGGTACCTAGCGACGAGCAGTACTTC | CASSLVPSDEQYF
NA | TRBJ2-7 | TRBD1 | TRBV29-1 | TGCAGCATGGTGGGGACAGGGAGGGACGAGCAGTACTTC | CSMVGTGRDEQYF
NA | TRBJ2-2 | TRBD2 | TRBV10-3 | TGTGCCATCAGTGCGGGTTTGGCGGGGGGCGTCACCGGGGAGCTGTTTTTT | CAISAGLAGGVTGELFF
once | TRBJ2-3 | TRBD2 | TRBV29-1 | TGCAGCGAAAGGACTAGCGGGGGGGCCAGGGTAGATACGCAGTATTTT | CSERTSGGARVDTQYF
NA | TRBJ2-7 | TRBD2 | TRBV7-2 | TGTGCCAGCAGCTCCCTAGGCCGGGAGGGTGGGTACGAGCAGTACTTC | CASSSLGREGGYEQYF
NA | TRBJ1-3 | TRBD1 | TRBV29-1 | TGCAGCGCAACCGGAGGGACAGGGCCTGGAAACACCATATATTTT | CSATGGTGPGNTIYF
NA | TRBJ2-1 | TRBD2 | TRBV9 | TGTGCCAGCAGCTTGACGGCTAGCGGTTACAATGAGCAGTTCTTC | CASSLTASGYNEQFF
NA | TRBJ1-1 | NA | TRBV18 | TGTGCCAGCTCACTACACGGAGGGGTGAACACTGAAGCTTTCTTT | CASSLHGGVNTEAFF
NA | TRBJ1-1 | NA | TRBV29-1 | TGCAGCGTTGGCGGAGGGTGGTCTGAAGCTTTCTTT | CSVGGGWSEAFF
NA | TRBJ2-7 | TRBD1 | TRBV6-6 | TGTGCCCATCGGACAGGGGGCACGTACGAGCAGTACTTC | CAHRTGGTYEQYF
NA | TRBJ1-2 | TRBD1 | TRBV6-1 | TGTGCCACTCAGGCGACAGGGAATTTCTATGGCTACACCTTC | CATQATGNFYGYTF
NA | TRBJ1-3 | NA | TRBV10-3 | TGTGCCATCAATAGAGGGGGCTCTGGAAACACCATATATTTT | CAINRGGSGNTIYF
once | TRBJ1-4 | NA | TRBV6-5 | TGTGCCAGCAGGGCAGGGCGAGCAACTAATGAAAAACTGTTTTTT | CASRAGRATNEKLFF
NA | TRBJ2-1 | NA | TRBV28 | TGTGCCATCGCCGGGGGAGTGGTAAGGAATGAGCAGTTCTTC | CAIAGGVVRNEQFF
NA | TRBJ1-5 | NA | TRBV12-5 | TGTGCTAGTGGTCAGTTTAGCAATCAGCCCCAGCATTTT | CASGQFSNQPQHF
NA | TRBJ1-5 | NA | TRBV27 | TGTGCCAGCAGCGTGGGCATTCCCAATCAGCCCCAGCATTTT | CASSVGIPNQPQHF
NA | TRBJ2-7 | NA | TRBV28 | TGTGCCAGCAGTTTAAGGGGTACCACCTACGAGCAGTACTTC | CASSLRGTTYEQYF
NA | TRBJ1-2 | NA | TRBV4-3 | TGCGCCAGCAGCCAAGATCCCAGGGGACGGGATAACTATGGCTACACCTTC | CASSQDPRGRDNYGYTF
NA | TRBJ2-1 | NA | TRBV7-8 | TGTGCCAGCAGCCTGCCTGGCTCCAGGACACGCCATGAGCAGTTCTTC | CASSLPGSRTRHEQFF
NA | TRBJ2-2 | TRBD1 | TRBV6-4 | TGTGCCAGCAGTCGAGGGACAGGGGGCGACACCGGGGAGCTGTTTTTT | CASSRGTGGDTGELFF
NA | TRBJ1-5 | TRBD1 | TRBV9 | TGTGCCAGCAGCGTCGGACAGGGGAGAGGTCAGCCCCAGCATTTT | CASSVGQGRGQPQHF
NA | TRBJ2-7 | NA | TRBV11-2 | TGTGCCAGCAGTTCCCGACAGGGAGGCGAGCAGTACTTC | CASSSRQGGEQYF
NA | TRBJ2-5 | NA | TRBV19 | TGTGCCAGTAGTGCCCGGGACAAAGAGACCCAGTACTTC | CASSARDKETQYF
NA | TRBJ2-3 | TRBD2 | TRBV14 | TGTGCCAGCAGCCAAGGGGGTCGGCGGCTAGCGGGAACCACTAGCACAGATACGCAGTATTTT | CASSQGGRRLAGTTSTDTQYF
NA | TRBJ1-1 | NA | TRBV5-1 | TGCGCCAGCAGCTTCAACTCAGGGGACACTGAAGCTTTCTTT | CASSFNSGDTEAFF
NA | TRBJ2-1 | TRBD2 | TRBV19 | TGTGCCAGTAGTGTAGGGTTCCCAGCGGGACTCGCGATGGGCAATGAGCAGTTCTTC | CASSVGFPAGLAMGNEQFF
NA | TRBJ1-4 | NA | TRBV15 | TGTGCCACCAGCAGACAGACTAATGAAAAACTGTTTTTT | CATSRQTNEKLFF
once | TRBJ2-5 | TRBD1 | TRBV7-9 | TGTGCCAGCAGCTTAGCGGGACAGTTTGGGGAGACCCAGTACTTC | CASSLAGQFGETQYF
NA | TRBJ1-1 | NA | TRBV7-5 | TGTGCCAGAAGCGGGACAGGGCCGGGCACTGAAGCTTTCTTT | CARSGTGPGTEAFF
NA | TRBJ2-7 | NA | TRBV25-1 | TGTGCCAGCAGTGACCACTATGGGGGCAGCGAGCAGTACTTC | CASSDHYGGSEQYF
NA | TRBJ1-1 | TRBD1 | TRBV5-4 | TGTGCCAGCAGCTTCGGACAGGGACCCGAAGCTTTCTTT | CASSFGQGPEAFF
NA | TRBJ1-1 | NA | TRBV9 | TGTGCCAGCAGCGAATGGACAGCAAAGAACACTGAAGCTTTCTTT | CASSEWTAKNTEAFF
few | TRBJ1-5 | NA | TRBV6-6 | TGTGCCAGCAGACGCCGCACTTCTGGTGGCAATCAGCCCCAGCATTTT | CASRRRTSGGNQPQHF
once | TRBJ2-7 | NA | TRBV7-9 | TGTGCCAGCAGCTCGGACGCGGCAGGAGGGGAGTACTTC | CASSSDAAGGEYF
NA | TRBJ1-2 | TRBD1 | TRBV5-1 | TGCGCCAGCAGCGGCGACAGGGGTAACTATGGCTACACCTTC | CASSGDRGNYGYTF
NA | TRBJ2-7 | NA | TRBV7-9 | TGTTCCAGCAGCTTAAGCGCGGGGCCCACCTACGAGCAGTACTTC | CSSSLSAGPTYEQYF
NA | TRBJ2-7 | NA | TRBV4-1 | TGCGCCAGCAGCCAAGAAGGGCAGGGCACCACCTACGAGCAGTACTTC | CASSQEGQGTTYEQYF
NA | TRBJ1-6 | NA | TRBV30 | TGTGCCTGGAGTGGACAGGTCTTGGGGTCACCCCTCCACTTT | CAWSGQVLGSPLHF
NA | TRBJ2-5 | TRBD2 | TRBV11-3 | TGTGCCAGCAGCTCCAATAGCCAGCGGGGGGGGGAGACCCAGTACTTC | CASSSNSQRGGETQYF
NA | TRBJ2-7 | NA | TRBV28 | TGTGCCAGCCTCAGGGACACCTACGAGCAGTACTTC | CASLRDTYEQYF
NA | TRBJ1-5 | TRBD1 | TRBV5-1 | TGCGCCAGCAGCTTGGGGACAGGACACTATCAGCCCCAGCATTTT | CASSLGTGHYQPQHF